This section outlines one T cell receptor (beta chain) sequence together with its context. This CDR3 contains 10 residues. Trimming removed 8 bases from V and 7 bases from J, with 8 bases in between. CDR1 LNHDA and CDR2 SQIVND come from the germline V gene (reference sequence). Sequencing of TCR beta was undertaken in CD8+ and CD4+ T cells derived from blood. TEMRA cells were FACS-enriched, and CD8+ and CD4+ T cells were isolated negatively. These data originate in a study of CD8 T cells in Susac syndrome. Random hexamers served to reverse transcribe about 0.5 to 1 ug RNA. TCRdb recomputed calls from the immunoSEQ multiplex PCR reads with MiXCR, one row per CDR3 protein. The data show roughly 150,000 distinct CDR3 sequences, with approximately 95% seen just once and 0.075% to 0.09% held by the top ten.

This receptor was obtained from a human donor with Susac syndrome. The chain uses TRBV19 and TRBJ1-1, with unresolved D. Input material: CD4+ T cells from PBMCs. The CDR3 nucleotides read TGTGCCAGTTCCGGCTATGAAGCTTTCTTT. Its translation is CASSGYEAFF.